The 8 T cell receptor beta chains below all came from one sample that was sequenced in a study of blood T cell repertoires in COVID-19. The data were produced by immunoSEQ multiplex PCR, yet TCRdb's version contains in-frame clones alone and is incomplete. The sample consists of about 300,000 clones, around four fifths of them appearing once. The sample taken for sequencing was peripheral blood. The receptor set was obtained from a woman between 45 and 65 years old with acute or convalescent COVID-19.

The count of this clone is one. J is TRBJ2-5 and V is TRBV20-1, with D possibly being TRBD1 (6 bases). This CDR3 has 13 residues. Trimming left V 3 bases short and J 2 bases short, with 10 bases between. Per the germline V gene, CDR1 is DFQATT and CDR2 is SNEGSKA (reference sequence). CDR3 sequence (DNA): TGCAGTGCTAGTAGCAGGGGTCAAGAGACCCAGTACTTC. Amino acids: CSASSRGQETQYF.

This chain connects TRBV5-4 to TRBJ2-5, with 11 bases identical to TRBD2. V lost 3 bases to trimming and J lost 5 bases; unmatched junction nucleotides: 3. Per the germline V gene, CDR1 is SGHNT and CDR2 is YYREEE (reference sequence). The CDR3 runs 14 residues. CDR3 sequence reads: CASSSSGGWETQYF. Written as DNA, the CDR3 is TGTGCCAGCAGCTCTAGCGGGGGGTGGGAGACCCAGTACTTC.

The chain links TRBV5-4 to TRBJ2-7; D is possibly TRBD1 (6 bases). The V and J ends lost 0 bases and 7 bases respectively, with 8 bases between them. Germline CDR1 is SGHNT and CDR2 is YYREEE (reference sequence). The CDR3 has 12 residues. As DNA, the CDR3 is TGTGCCAGCAGCTTGGACAGGGTGGAGCAGTACTTC. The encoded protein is CASSLDRVEQYF.

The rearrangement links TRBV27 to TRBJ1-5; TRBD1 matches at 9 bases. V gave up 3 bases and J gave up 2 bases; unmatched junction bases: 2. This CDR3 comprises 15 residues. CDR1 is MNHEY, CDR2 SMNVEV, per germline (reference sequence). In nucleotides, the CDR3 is TGTGCCAGCAGTTTCCGGACAGGGGGCAATCAGCCCCAGCATTTT. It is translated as CASSFRTGGNQPQHF.

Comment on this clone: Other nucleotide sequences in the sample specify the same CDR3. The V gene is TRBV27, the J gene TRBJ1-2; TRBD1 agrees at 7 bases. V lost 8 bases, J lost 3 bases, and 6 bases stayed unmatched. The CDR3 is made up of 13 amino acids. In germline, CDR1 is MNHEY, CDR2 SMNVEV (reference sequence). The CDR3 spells CASGRGTDYGYTF. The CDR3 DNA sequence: TGTGCCAGCGGACGAGGGACAGACTATGGCTACACCTTC.

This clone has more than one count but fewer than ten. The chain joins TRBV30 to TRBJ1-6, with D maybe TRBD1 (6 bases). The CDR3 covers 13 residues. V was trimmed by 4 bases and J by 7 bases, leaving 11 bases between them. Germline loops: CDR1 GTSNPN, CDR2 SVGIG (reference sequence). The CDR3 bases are TGTGCCTGGAAGGGAGGGGGGAATTCACCCCTCCACTTT. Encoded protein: CAWKGGGNSPLHF.

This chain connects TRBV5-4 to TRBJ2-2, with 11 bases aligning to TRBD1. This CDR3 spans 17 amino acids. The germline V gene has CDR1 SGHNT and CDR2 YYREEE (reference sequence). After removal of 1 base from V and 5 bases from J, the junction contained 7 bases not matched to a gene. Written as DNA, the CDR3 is TGTGCCAGCAGCTTGAAGTGGGGACAGGGGGTAACCGGGGAGCTGTTTTTT. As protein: CASSLKWGQGVTGELFF.

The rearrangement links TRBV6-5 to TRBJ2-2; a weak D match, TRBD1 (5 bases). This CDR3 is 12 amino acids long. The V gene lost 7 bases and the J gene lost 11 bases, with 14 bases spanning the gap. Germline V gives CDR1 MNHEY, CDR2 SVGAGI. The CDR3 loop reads CASTSGDRELFF. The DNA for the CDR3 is TGTGCCAGCACCTCCGGAGACAGAGAGCTGTTTTTT.